The clone carrying this TCR beta chain has just a few counts. Via MiXCR, TCRdb re-called the 5' RACE reads, giving one row per CDR3 protein. The sample contains 300,000 to 350,000 distinct CDR3 sequences, roughly 10% of which appear only once. Germline lookup yields CDR1 MNHEY and CDR2 SMNVEV (reference sequence). J lost 8 bases, V lost 4 bases, and 9 bases had no gene match. The length of the CDR3 is 14 residues. This sample was included in a study of T cells after yellow fever vaccination. This receptor was identified in a man between 18 and 29 years old who received the YFV17D yellow fever vaccine. Sequencing was performed on CD4+ T cells sorted from PBMCs, taken 45 days after the yellow fever booster vaccination. V usage is TRBV27 and J usage is TRBJ2-5, with 8 nucleotides matching TRBD1. The CDR3 DNA follows: TGTGCCAGCAGTTCGAATGGACAGGGACTCACCCAGTACTTC. Encoded protein: CASSSNGQGLTQYF.